The sequence of this T cell receptor beta chain was determined in a study of beta chain features in type 1 diabetes. Background on the study: Sorted cells examined across all samples numbered 107,917,701. Study observations and caveats: When VDJ junctions were examined, type 1 diabetes patients showed fewer insertions and more deletions. Shorter templates might be favored by PCR, and equally so in patients and in controls. All four CD4+ subsets of Type 1 diabetes patients contained TCRB CDR3s that were moderately but significantly shorter.

The study reverse transcribed the entire isolated RNA, so it sequenced expressed TCRB transcripts. The protocol was immunoSEQ multiplex PCR, while the TCRdb copy is restricted to in-frame clones and leaves out a portion. This repertoire shows some 280,000 clones, approximately 15% found once; its top ten account for under 0.02%. Notes on this clone: Its specificity is not known.

CDR3 length: 16 amino acids. CDR1 and CDR2 from the germline V gene are ENHRY and SYGVKD. Between the trimmed V and J ends, which lost 6 bases and 5 bases, there was a span of 22 bases. The V gene is TRBV10-3, the J gene TRBJ2-5; D may be TRBD1 (6 bases). The sequence came from a man younger than 45 with type 1 diabetes. The material sequenced was naive CD4+ T cells from blood. The CDR3 region is CAIRPGVGFNLETQYF. The CDR3 region has the DNA TGTGCCATCAGGCCAGGGGTAGGCTTTAATTTGGAGACCCAGTACTTC.